The next 7 T cell receptor beta chains were all read from a single sample in a study of radiotherapy plus CTLA-4 blockade in lung cancer (dated by TCRdb to the late 2010s). Library preparation employed the immunoSEQ multiplex PCR assay. TCRdb stores this immuneACCESS table with in-frame sequences only. Part of the clones is absent; in the studies checked, under half of the shortfall reflects unresolved V genes, and no reason is known for the rest. The sample data list about 95,000 clones, and 75% to 90% of these were observed just once. The ten most abundant clones make up about 3.5% of the sample. The sample was peripheral blood, taken from a patient treated with radiotherapy plus ipilimumab. The receptors originated from a human donor with non-small cell lung cancer who had a partial response to radiotherapy plus ipilimumab.

V gene TRBV21-1 combines with J gene TRBJ2-2; the table assigns TRBD1, which was not confirmed against the DNA. TRBV21-1 counts as a pseudogene. The length of the CDR3 is 19 residues. CDR3 DNA: TGTGCCAGCAGCAAAGTGTGGGCAGATATACCTTGCAACACCGGGGAGCTGTTTTTT. Translating gives CASSKVWADIPCNTGELFF.

This chain connects TRBV9 to TRBJ1-4; D is ambiguous. The CDR3 extends over 16 amino acids. Trimming left V 4 bases short and J 0 bases short, with 13 bases between. The germline V gene has CDR1 SGDLS and CDR2 YYNGEE. CDR3 sequence: CASSPGRTATNEKLFF. The DNA for the CDR3 is TGTGCCAGCAGCCCCGGGAGGACTGCAACTAATGAAAAACTGTTTTTT.

The table lists this clone with a count of one. The CDR3: CASRIGTPGNQPQHF. CDR3 nucleotide sequence: TGTGCCAGTAGAATCGGGACACCGGGCAATCAGCCCCAGCATTTT. The rearrangement joins TRBV19 to TRBJ1-5, with a tentative D call TRBD1 (6 bases). V dropped 6 bases and J dropped 2 bases, with 14 bases sitting between them. The germline V gene has CDR1 LNHDA and CDR2 SQIVND (reference sequence). The CDR3 has 15 residues. Together with reference TRBV19 and TRBJ1-5, the CDR3 gives the full variable domain: DGGITQSPKYLFRKEGQNVTLSCEQNLNHDAMYWYRQDPGQGLRLIYYSQIVNDFQKGDIAEGYSVSREKKESFPLTVTSAQKNPTAFYLCASRIGTPGNQPQHFGDGTRLSIL.

V and J are TRBV15 and TRBJ2-1; 7 bases fit TRBD2. Germline values: CDR1 LNHNV, CDR2 YYDKDF (reference sequence). The CDR3 has 16 amino acids. After removal of 0 bases from V and 5 bases from J, the junction contained 7 bases not matched to a gene. CDR3 residues: CATSRDGLAENNEQFF. In DNA form, the CDR3 reads TGTGCCACCAGCAGAGATGGGCTAGCGGAGAACAATGAGCAGTTCTTC.

The gene calls are TRBV7-7 and TRBJ2-5; D not certain. Germline lookup yields CDR1 SSHAT and CDR2 FNYEAQ (reference sequence). This CDR3 has 12 amino acids. The V gene lost 5 bases and the J gene lost 4 bases, with 8 bases spanning the gap. CDR3 DNA: TGTGCCAGCAGCCCCTCTAGAGAGACCCAGTACTTC. It specifies CASSPSRETQYF.

As for this clone: Other DNA variants within this sample encode the same CDR3. The V and J genes are TRBV27 and TRBJ1-1, with no clear D. The CDR3 extends over 13 amino acids. Germline loops: CDR1 MNHEY, CDR2 SMNVEV (reference sequence). V gave up 0 bases and J gave up 4 bases, with 6 bases separating them. The CDR3, as DNA: TGTGCCAGCAGTTTATCGCGGGGCACTGAAGCTTTCTTT. As protein: CASSLSRGTEAFF.

This chain connects TRBV6-5 to TRBJ2-2; 7 positions match TRBD1. The trim removed 6 bases at V and 4 bases at J, leaving 8 bases unmatched. CDR1 is MNHEY, CDR2 SVGAGI, per germline. The CDR3 extends over 15 amino acids. CDR3: CASSLGAGGTGELFF. Here the CDR3 DNA reads TGTGCCAGCAGCCTGGGGGCAGGGGGCACCGGGGAGCTGTTTTTT.